This passage covers 5 T cell receptor beta chains from one sample sequenced in a study of shared clonotypes between healthy human individuals. Sequenced by immunoSEQ multiplex PCR; TCRdb stores in-frame clones only, minus some. The data show about a million clones, with 60% to 85% seen just once and 0.89% held by the top ten. The sample consisted of memory CD4+ T cells from PBMCs. Described subset: CD45RA-negative fraction. The receptors here all came from a man between 18 and 29 years old in good health. Some clones in this sample may be carry-over from other donors' samples.

The chain uses TRBV29-1 and TRBJ1-1; perhaps TRBD1 as D (5 bases). The CDR3 covers 11 residues. From germline, CDR1 is SQVTM and CDR2 ANQGSEA. V lost 4 bases and J lost 7, with 10 bases in between. The CDR3 DNA reads as TGCAGCGTTGGGGTAACAGGTGAAGCTTTCTTT. It yields the protein CSVGVTGEAFF.

For the CDR3, the DNA is TGTGCCAGCAGCCACCGGACTACCAGCACAGATACGCAGTATTTT. Its protein product is CASSHRTTSTDTQYF. The V gene is TRBV7-9, the J gene TRBJ2-3; D may be TRBD2 (6 bases). The V end lost 5 bases, the J end lost 0 bases, and 12 bases lay between the germline ends. This CDR3 region has 15 residues. The germline V gene has CDR1 SEHNR and CDR2 FQNEAQ (reference sequence).

The genes are TRBV21-1 and TRBJ2-4; the D call in the table, TRBD2, was not verified against the DNA. TRBV21-1 is an annotated pseudogene. This CDR3 is built from 14 residues. CDR3 sequence: CASNPAGSVNIQYF. CDR3 sequence (DNA): TGTGCCAGCAACCCGGCGGGGAGTGTGAACATTCAGTACTTC.

V usage is TRBV7-2 and J usage is TRBJ2-5; maybe TRBD2 (5 bases). The CDR3 consists of 16 residues. Germline V gene lookup returns CDR1 SGHTA and CDR2 FQGNSA. Trimming shortened V by 1 base and J by 1 base, and 13 bases separated the two germline ends. In nucleotides, the CDR3 is TGTGCCAGCAGCTTAGGGGCGGGTAATCCCCAAGAGACCCAGTACTTC. Translation: CASSLGAGNPQETQYF.

The chain recombines TRBV11-2 with TRBJ2-4, with 9 bases that match TRBD1. Looked up from germline, CDR1 is SGHAT and CDR2 is FQNNGV. V lost 4 bases and J lost 4; bases outside the gene matches: 5. The CDR3 consists of 15 residues. The CDR3 region is CASSSWGTGKNIQYF. The CDR3, as DNA: TGTGCCAGCAGCTCCTGGGGGACAGGGAAAAACATTCAGTACTTC.